These 16 T cell receptor beta chains share one sample of origin, sequenced in a study of response to subunit inactivated influenza vaccine. TCRdb re-analysed the RT-PCR reads in MiXCR, keeping a single row per CDR3 protein. In the table there are more than 700,000 distinct CDR3 sequences, around 21% of which are singletons. The starting material was PBMCs from blood, obtained more than 4 days after vaccination. These receptors came from a man in his fifties who received an inactivated influenza vaccine.

This chain joins TRBV6-1 and TRBJ1-3, with D uncertain. Looked up from germline, CDR1 is MNHNS and CDR2 is SASEGT. The CDR3 totals 15 residues. Trimming stripped 2 bases from V and 0 bases from J, with 8 bases between. The chain's CDR3 is CASSETADSGNTIYF. CDR3 DNA: TGTGCCAGCAGTGAAACGGCAGACTCTGGAAACACCATATATTTT.

This CDR3 is CASSLAGTIQPEQFF. The CDR3 bases are TGCGCCAGCAGCTTGGCGGGGACTATCCAGCCTGAGCAGTTCTTC. This chain uses TRBV5-1 with TRBJ2-1; 7 bases are a match to TRBD2. Per germline, CDR1 SGHRS and CDR2 YFSETQ. V gave up 0 bases and J gave up 9 bases; unmatched junction bases: 9. This CDR3 region has 15 residues.

This clonotype was counted a single time. The CDR3 spells CSARVPGNSPEQYF. In DNA form, the CDR3 reads TGCAGTGCTAGAGTCCCAGGGAATTCACCCGAGCAGTACTTC. V usage is TRBV20-1 and J usage is TRBJ2-7, with D tentatively TRBD1 (5 bases). The V gene's germline CDR1 is DFQATT and CDR2 SNEGSKA (reference sequence). V shed 1 base and J shed 6 bases, with 16 bases lying between them. The CDR3 runs 14 residues.

The V gene is TRBV28, the J gene TRBJ2-1; 7 bases match TRBD1. The CDR3 loop spans 15 amino acids. CDR1 is MDHEN and CDR2 is SYDVKM in the germline V gene. The ends lost 2 bases at V and 3 bases at J; junction bases unmatched: 4. The chain's CDR3 is CASSLPQGVYNEQFF. The CDR3 nucleotides read TGTGCCAGCAGTTTACCTCAGGGGGTCTACAATGAGCAGTTCTTC.

This clonotype turned up a few times. The rearrangement links TRBV20-1 to TRBJ1-4; D is possibly TRBD1 (5 bases). The CDR3 totals 14 residues. Germline assignment: CDR1 DFQATT and CDR2 SNEGSKA (reference sequence). V gave up 6 bases and J gave up 0 bases, with 11 bases separating them. The CDR3 reads CSAGRATTNEKLFF. Written as DNA, the CDR3 is TGCAGTGCGGGACGAGCAACAACTAATGAAAAACTGTTTTTT.

The V and J genes are TRBV6-2 or TRBV6-3 and TRBJ2-7; 14 bases are shared with TRBD2. The germline V gene encodes CDR1 MNHEY and CDR2 SVGEGT. The length of the CDR3 is 15 residues. V lost 2 bases to trimming and J lost 6 bases; unmatched junction nucleotides: 3. The CDR3 reads CASSYTGTSGGEQYF. As DNA, the CDR3 is TGTGCCAGCAGTTACACCGGGACTAGCGGGGGCGAGCAGTACTTC.

The gene calls are TRBV29-1 and TRBJ2-3, with D hard to call. This CDR3 region has 11 residues. Germline values: CDR1 SQVTM, CDR2 ANQGSEA. Deletions cut 1 base from V and 7 bases from J, with 6 bases between. CDR3 in amino acids: CSVEAPNTQYF. The CDR3 DNA sequence: TGCAGCGTTGAAGCGCCAAATACGCAGTATTTT.

This chain joins TRBV20-1 and TRBJ1-2, with a tentative D call TRBD1 (5 bases). V dropped 6 bases and J dropped 0 bases, with 14 bases sitting between them. CDR1 DFQATT and CDR2 SNEGSKA come from the germline V gene (reference sequence). The CDR3 is made up of 14 amino acids. This CDR3 is CSAVGRGPNYGYTF. The CDR3 DNA reads TGCAGTGCAGTTGGGCGGGGCCCTAACTATGGCTACACCTTC.

This clonotype occurred a few times. The chain has TRBV21-1 and TRBJ2-7; TRBD1, the table's D call, lacks a check against the DNA. TRBV21-1 is a pseudogene locus. The CDR3 totals 15 residues. The CDR3 DNA reads as TGTGCCAGCAGCCTCCCCGGGACAGGGATATACGAGCAGTACTTC. Residues: CASSLPGTGIYEQYF.

This clonotype was detected a few times. The V call is TRBV7-8, the J call TRBJ2-1; TRBD2 aligns across 7 bases. The CDR3 extends over 17 amino acids. The V gene's germline CDR1 is SGHVS and CDR2 FQNEAQ. V trimming: 0 bases; J trimming: 1 base; junction bases outside the gene matches: 6. Here the CDR3 reads CASSLAGASGSYNEQFF. The CDR3 coding sequence is TGTGCCAGCAGCTTAGCTGGGGCTAGCGGTTCCTACAATGAGCAGTTCTTC.

The chain is built from TRBV7-2 and TRBJ2-7; TRBD2 is a possible D gene (6 bases). V was cut by 1 base and J by 1 base, with 17 bases left in between. The CDR3 is 17 amino acids. Germline V gene sequence: CDR1 SGHTA, CDR2 FQGNSA. CDR3 coding DNA: TGTGCCAGCAGCTTAGTCCCCCCTAGCGCCCGTTCCTACGAGCAGTACTTC. It is translated as CASSLVPPSARSYEQYF.

This clonotype was counted a few times. A read error may produce the germline difference seen at one junction end. V gene TRBV7-9 combines with J gene TRBJ2-1; D gene ambiguous. Per germline, CDR1 SEHNR and CDR2 FQNEAQ (reference sequence). The CDR3 consists of 12 residues. The CDR3 protein is CASSPGPPVVDF. CDR3 sequence (DNA): TGTGCCAGCAGCCCAGGACCGCCGGTCGTTGACTTC.

This clonotype came up a few times. This chain connects TRBV12-3 or TRBV12-4 to TRBJ1-2; possibly TRBD1 for D (5 bases). V shed 0 bases and J shed 3 bases, with 8 bases lying between them. The CDR3 is made up of 14 amino acids. CDR3 in amino acids: CASSLAGEHYGYTF. The DNA for the CDR3 is TGTGCCAGCAGTTTAGCAGGGGAGCACTATGGCTACACCTTC.

This clonotype has at least ten counts. The gene calls are TRBV5-1 and TRBJ1-1, with 8 positions matching TRBD1. V dropped 4 bases and J dropped 10; count of bases not matched to a gene: 3. The CDR3 covers 11 residues. Per the germline V gene, CDR1 is SGHRS and CDR2 is YFSETQ. The CDR3 region is CASSTGTGAFF. The CDR3 coding sequence is TGCGCCAGCAGCACCGGGACAGGAGCTTTCTTT.

This chain joins TRBV7-2 and TRBJ2-5; D is ambiguous. Germline V gene data show CDR1 as SGHTA and CDR2 as FQGNSA. The V and J ends lost 5 bases and 5 bases respectively, with 9 bases between them. This CDR3 has 12 amino acids. CDR3 sequence reads: CASSPWMETQYF. The DNA of the CDR3 is TGTGCCAGCAGCCCCTGGATGGAGACCCAGTACTTC. The entire variable domain, with the rest obtained from reference TRBV7-2 and TRBJ2-5, is as follows: GAGVSQSPSNKVTEKGKDVELRCDPISGHTALYWYRQSLGQGLEFLIYFQGNSAPDKSGLPSDRFSAERTGGSVSTLTIQRTQQEDSAVYLCASSPWMETQYFGPGTRLLVL.

In its sample, this clonotype was seen many times. V gene TRBV7-8 combines with J gene TRBJ1-4; 7 nucleotides agree with TRBD1. CDR1 SGHVS and CDR2 FQNEAQ come from the germline V gene. V trimming: 5 bases; J trimming: 4 bases; junction bases outside the gene matches: 7. This CDR3 is built from 15 residues. The DNA of the CDR3 is TGTGCCAGCAGCGAGGGGGGACAGCTTAATGAAAAACTGTTTTTT. It is translated as CASSEGGQLNEKLFF.